This T cell receptor (beta chain) is from a study of shared clonotypes between healthy human individuals. CDR3 size: 13 residues. The ends were cut back, 7 bases at V and 1 base at J, with 10 bases in the middle. Germline CDR1 and CDR2: WSHSY and SAAADI. Here immunoSEQ multiplex PCR was the method, and the copy in TCRdb shows in-frame clones only, minus some. The sample has 2 million to 3 million clones, roughly 93% seen once. The material sequenced was naive CD4+ T cells from PBMCs. The subset: CD45RA+ positively selected. The chain joins TRBV10-2 to TRBJ1-1; perhaps TRBD1 as D (5 bases). This receptor was identified in a man between 18 and 29 years old in good health. Some clones in this sample may be carry-over from other donors' samples. CDR3 amino acids: CASIMGPNTEAFF. CDR3 DNA: TGCGCCAGCATTATGGGGCCGAACACTGAAGCTTTCTTT.